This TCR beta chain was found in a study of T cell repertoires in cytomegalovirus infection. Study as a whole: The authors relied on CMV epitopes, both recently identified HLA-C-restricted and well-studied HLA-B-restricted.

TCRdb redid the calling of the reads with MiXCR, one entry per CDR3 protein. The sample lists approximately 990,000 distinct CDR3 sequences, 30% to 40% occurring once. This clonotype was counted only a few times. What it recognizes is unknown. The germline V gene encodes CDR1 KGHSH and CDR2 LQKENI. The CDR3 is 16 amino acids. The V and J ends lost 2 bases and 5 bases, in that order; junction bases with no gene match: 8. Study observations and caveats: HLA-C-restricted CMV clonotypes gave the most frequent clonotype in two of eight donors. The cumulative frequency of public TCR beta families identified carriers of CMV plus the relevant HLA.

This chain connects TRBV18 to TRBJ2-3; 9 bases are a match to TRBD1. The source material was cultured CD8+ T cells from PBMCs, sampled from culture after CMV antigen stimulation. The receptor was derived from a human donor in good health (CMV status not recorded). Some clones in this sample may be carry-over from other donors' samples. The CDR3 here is CASSPNRGRHKDTQYF. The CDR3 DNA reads TGTGCCAGCTCACCAAACAGGGGGCGGCACAAAGATACGCAGTATTTT.